The 12 T cell receptor beta chains listed next were all sequenced from one sample in a study of identical twins (TCRdb year 2016). To prepare the library, 5' RACE was applied. The listed sequencing device is Illumina HiSeq 2000. TCRdb passed the public sequencing reads through fastp at Q25 and MiXCR, retaining productive beta sequences. One record per CDR3 amino acid sequence lists the most common genes and DNA. This sample has 550,000 to 700,000 distinct CDR3 sequences in its table, and 21% of those were observed once. The ten largest make up roughly 4.3% of the sample. The same data also went into a second study, on T cells expressing NK-cell markers.

The material sequenced was PBMCs. Receptors were obtained from a young woman in good health.

This clonotype came up many times. The CDR3 nucleotides read TGTGCCTGGAACCAGGGACAGGGGGATGAGGAAGCTTTCTTT. Translated, it gives CAWNQGQGDEEAFF. The J gene is TRBJ1-1, the V gene TRBV30; 11 bases are a match to TRBD1. CDR1 is GTSNPN and CDR2 is SVGIG in the germline V gene (reference sequence). V lost 4 bases, J lost 8 bases, and 9 bases stayed unmatched. The CDR3 runs to 14 residues.

The chain uses TRBV19 and TRBJ2-3; 9 positions match TRBD1. Germline CDR1 is LNHDA and CDR2 is SQIVND (reference sequence). After removal of 4 bases from V and 3 bases from J, the junction contained 2 bases not matched to a gene. The CDR3 spans 14 residues. CDR3 nucleotide sequence: TGTGCCAGTAGTAGGGGGACAGGGACAGATACGCAGTATTTT. The encoded protein is CASSRGTGTDTQYF.

This chain links TRBV7-2 with TRBJ1-6, with unresolved D. V dropped 1 base and J dropped 7 bases, with 8 bases sitting between them. Germline V lookup: CDR1 SGHTA, CDR2 FQGNSA. The CDR3 extends over 14 amino acids. DNA for the CDR3: TGTGCCAGCAGCTTAGAGTCCCAAAATTCACCCCTCCACTTT. This gives the protein CASSLESQNSPLHF. Supplemented by reference TRBV7-2 and TRBJ1-6, the full variable domain reads GAGVSQSPSNKVTEKGKDVELRCDPISGHTALYWYRQSLGQGLEFLIYFQGNSAPDKSGLPSDRFSAERTGGSVSTLTIQRTQQEDSAVYLCASSLESQNSPLHFGNGTRLTVT.

This clonotype was seen at least ten times. V is TRBV15 and J is TRBJ2-7; maybe TRBD2 (5 bases). V was pared by 0 bases and J by 0 bases, with 18 bases between. This CDR3 is built from 18 residues. Germline loops: CDR1 LNHNV, CDR2 YYDKDF (reference sequence). The CDR3 protein is CATSRDVWTVGSSYEQYF. CDR3 nucleotides: TGTGCCACCAGCAGAGATGTGTGGACGGTGGGGAGCTCCTACGAGCAGTACTTC.

The DNA for the CDR3 is TGCAGTACCGTGGGCGGGAGAGGCACCGGGGAGCTGTTTTTT. Protein: CSTVGGRGTGELFF. This chain uses TRBV20-1 with TRBJ2-2; 7 bases line up with TRBD2. Trimming at V came to 8 bases and at J to 4 bases, leaving 10 bases not matched to a gene. CDR3 size: 14 residues. Germline V gene data show CDR1 as DFQATT and CDR2 as SNEGSKA (reference sequence).

At least ten counts were recorded for this clonotype. J is TRBJ1-5 and V is TRBV12-3 or TRBV12-4; D not resolved. Trimming took 3 bases from V and 4 from J, leaving 1 base between them. The CDR3 loop spans 11 amino acids. The CDR3 loop is CASSLNQPQHF. The CDR3 DNA reads as TGTGCCAGCAGTTTGAATCAGCCCCAGCATTTT.

The V call is TRBV6-5, the J call TRBJ1-4, with D unresolved. With 1 base removed from V and 7 bases from J, the gap between germline ends came to 7 bases. Germline loops: CDR1 MNHEY, CDR2 SVGAGI. The CDR3 sequence is 13 residues long. CDR3 nucleotide sequence: TGTGCCAGCAGTTACTTTCTGGGTGAAAAACTGTTTTTT. This sequence encodes CASSYFLGEKLFF.

This clonotype was recorded many times. The chain links TRBV12-3 or TRBV12-4 to TRBJ2-7, with unresolved D. This CDR3 region has 13 residues. V lost 5 bases and J 4 bases, leaving 12 bases between the germline ends. CDR3 loop: CASSLEVEYEQYF. The CDR3 nucleotides read TGTGCCAGCAGTCTTGAGGTGGAATACGAGCAGTACTTC.

Concerning this clonotype: A much bigger clone sits one base away, suggesting this may be a read error. The chain uses TRBV6-5 and TRBJ2-3, with a possible D match to TRBD1 (6 bases). The V and J ends lost 0 bases and 4 bases respectively, with 11 bases between them. Germline CDR1 reads MNHEY; CDR2 reads SVGAGI. The CDR3 has 15 amino acids. CDR3 in amino acids: CASSYSSRGADTQYF. CDR3 nucleotides: TGTGCCAGCAGTTACTCATCCAGGGGCGCAGATACGCAGTATTTT.

The gene calls are TRBV29-1 and TRBJ2-6; D gene ambiguous. CDR3 size: 13 residues. Trimming took off 4 bases at V and 1 base at J, with 5 bases between the two ends. Germline V CDR1 and CDR2: SQVTM, ANQGSEA. The CDR3 here is CSVGVSGANVLTF. CDR3 sequence (DNA): TGCAGCGTTGGGGTTTCTGGGGCCAACGTCCTGACTTTC.

The rearrangement links TRBV20-1 to TRBJ1-1, with no clear D. In germline, CDR1 is DFQATT, CDR2 SNEGSKA (reference sequence). The CDR3 contains 9 residues. This CDR3 reads CRTGTEAFF. In nucleotides, the CDR3 is TGCCGAACGGGCACTGAAGCTTTCTTT.

This chain connects TRBV7-3 to TRBJ2-2; D possibly corresponds to TRBD2 (6 bases). The CDR3 sequence is 15 residues long. Trimming removed 5 bases at V and 6 bases at J, with 16 bases between. The germline V gene encodes CDR1 SGHTA and CDR2 FQGTGA. The CDR3 sequence: CASSPPGTLAGELFF. CDR3 nucleotide sequence: TGTGCCAGCAGCCCACCCGGGACTTTAGCCGGGGAGCTGTTTTTT.